These T cell receptor beta chains were read from a single sample in a study of T cells in Graves' hyperthyroidism and ophthalmopathy. MiXCR was run by TCRdb on the multiplex PCR reads, yielding one entry per CDR3 protein. The table records roughly 150,000 distinct CDR3 sequences, about 9.4% of them present only once. Sequencing was performed on blood. These receptors all come from a woman aged 18-29 years with Graves' hyperthyroidism that later progressed to Graves' ophthalmopathy. The CDR3 runs from the conserved cysteine through the conserved F or W. D genes are given only for firm matches. Clone size is not always given. Where it is, it says once, few, many or a class for expanded clones.

V gene,J gene,clone size,D gene,CDR3 protein,CDR3 DNA
TRBV2,TRBJ1-4,-,TRBD1,CASSFEITQGAGGNEKLFF,TGTGCCAGCAGTTTTGAGATTACCCAGGGGGCCGGGGGTAATGAAAAACTGTTTTTT
TRBV6-1,TRBJ2-5,many,TRBD1,CASSPGTGGGRFETQYF,TGTGCCAGCAGTCCCGGGACAGGGGGAGGGAGGTTTGAGACCCAGTACTTC
TRBV7-2,TRBJ2-2,many,-,CASSFIDTDTGELFF,TGTGCCAGCAGCTTTATTGACACTGACACCGGGGAGCTGTTTTTT
TRBV7-9,TRBJ2-5,many,-,CASSSGPPPGLQETQYF,TGTGCCAGCAGCTCGGGCCCGCCGCCCGGGTTACAAGAGACCCAGTACTTC
TRBV29-1,TRBJ2-7,many,-,CSVVYPGTGEQYF,TGCAGCGTTGTTTACCCCGGGACGGGCGAGCAGTACTTC
TRBV7-9,TRBJ1-2,many,-,CASSRTGLFGYTF,TGTGCCAGCAGCCGAACAGGGTTGTTCGGCTACACCTTC
TRBV4-1,TRBJ1-5,-,-,CASSHPHRKPNEPQHF,TGCGCCAGCAGCCACCCCCACAGGAAGCCTAATGAGCCCCAGCATTTT
TRBV12-3/TRBV12-4,TRBJ1-3,many,TRBD1,CASSRTGVSGNTIYF,TGTGCCAGCAGCCGGACAGGGGTCTCTGGAAACACCATATATTTT
TRBV11-2,TRBJ2-5,many,-,CASSLEGGADQETQYF,TGTGCCAGCAGCTTAGAGGGGGGAGCGGACCAAGAGACCCAGTACTTC
TRBV11-1,TRBJ2-5,many,-,CASSLAWPTQETQYF,TGTGCCAGCAGCTTAGCGTGGCCGACACAAGAGACCCAGTACTTC
TRBV29-1,TRBJ1-1,many,-,CSVVGGVQNTKAFF,TGCAGCGTTGTTGGCGGCGTACAGAACACTAAAGCTTTCTTT
TRBV27,TRBJ2-2,-,-,CASSLVGALNTGELFF,TGTGCCAGCAGTTTGGTCGGAGCGTTAAACACCGGGGAGCTGTTTTTT
TRBV11-2,TRBJ2-7,many,-,CASSLYGRDYEQYF,TGTGCCAGCAGCTTATACGGCCGGGACTACGAGCAGTACTTC
TRBV6-1,TRBJ1-6,-,-,CASSEFQRGDTSPLHF,TGTGCCAGCAGTGAATTCCAGAGAGGTGATACTTCACCCCTCCACTTT
TRBV2,TRBJ2-5,-,TRBD2,CASFSGLAGTLEETQYF,TGTGCCAGCTTTTCCGGACTAGCGGGAACGCTAGAAGAGACCCAGTACTTC
TRBV11-2,TRBJ2-7,many,TRBD1,CASSSGGEQYF,TGTGCCAGCAGCTCAGGGGGAGAGCAGTACTTC
TRBV30,TRBJ2-7,many,TRBD1,CAWTRQGIVYEQYF,TGTGCCTGGACGAGACAGGGCATTGTCTACGAGCAGTACTTC
TRBV30,TRBJ2-5,many,TRBD1,CAWSKRGDRGLFQETQYF,TGTGCCTGGAGTAAACGCGGGGACAGGGGGTTGTTTCAAGAGACCCAGTACTTC
TRBV19,TRBJ1-1,many,-,CASSRENNRAEAFF,TGTGCCAGTAGTAGGGAGAATAACCGCGCTGAAGCTTTCTTT
TRBV2,TRBJ2-6,many,-,CASSGIGGGAGANVLTF,TGTGCCAGCAGTGGGATCGGAGGGGGCGCTGGGGCCAACGTCCTGACTTTC
TRBV10-3,TRBJ2-7,-,TRBD1,CAISGDRGSYEQYF,TGTGCCATCAGTGGGGACAGGGGCTCCTACGAGCAGTACTTC
TRBV6-2/TRBV6-3,TRBJ2-1,once,-,CASNLVQFF,TGTGCCAGCAACTTAGTCCAGTTCTTC
TRBV6-2/TRBV6-3,TRBJ2-7,many,TRBD2,CASRNGRASEQYF,TGTGCCAGCAGAAACGGGAGGGCCTCCGAGCAGTACTTC
TRBV20-1,TRBJ2-7,many,TRBD2,CSADSGSYEQYF,TGCAGTGCTGATAGCGGGAGCTACGAGCAGTACTTC
TRBV7-2,TRBJ2-7,many,-,CASSLRLYEQYF,TGTGCCAGCAGCCTGAGACTCTACGAGCAGTACTTC
TRBV15,TRBJ1-5,many,-,CATSRDIPFAQPQHF,TGTGCCACCAGCAGAGACATCCCTTTCGCTCAGCCCCAGCATTTT
TRBV11-3,TRBJ2-1,many,TRBD1,CASSLGGQGASEQFF,TGTGCCAGCAGCTTGGGGGGACAGGGGGCTAGTGAGCAGTTCTTC
TRBV7-3,TRBJ2-7,many,TRBD2,CASSRSGGYEQYF,TGTGCCAGCAGCCGTAGCGGGGGGTACGAGCAGTACTTC
TRBV2,TRBJ1-1,many,-,CASISGQSTDRPEAFF,TGTGCCAGCATCTCGGGGCAGAGCACGGATAGACCTGAAGCTTTCTTT
TRBV6-1,TRBJ2-3,many,TRBD1,CASSERTGEADTQYF,TGTGCCAGCAGTGAAAGGACAGGGGAGGCAGATACGCAGTATTTT
TRBV28,TRBJ1-1,-,-,CASSLGSRVADTGAFF,TGTGCCAGCAGTTTGGGCTCCCGGGTAGCGGACACTGGAGCTTTCTTT
TRBV28,TRBJ1-1,many,-,CASSPSRQANTEAFF,TGTGCCAGCAGTCCCTCACGACAGGCGAACACTGAAGCTTTCTTT
TRBV11-2,TRBJ2-1,many,TRBD1,CASSLEPGGDYNEQFF,TGTGCCAGCAGCTTAGAACCAGGGGGCGATTACAATGAGCAGTTCTTC
TRBV9,TRBJ1-1,many,-,CASSVNSQEGPQGMNTEAFF,TGTGCCAGCAGCGTAAATTCTCAAGAGGGACCTCAGGGTATGAACACTGAAGCTTTCTTT
TRBV7-9,TRBJ1-2,many,TRBD1,CASSAFEGGITF,TGTGCCAGCAGCGCATTCGAAGGGGGCATCACCTTC
TRBV30,TRBJ2-2,many,-,CAFKGPNTGELFF,TGTGCCTTTAAGGGACCGAACACCGGGGAGCTGTTTTTT
TRBV3-1,TRBJ1-4,-,TRBD1,CASSQDPDRFILATNEKLFF,TGTGCCAGCAGCCAAGACCCGGACAGGTTTATCTTAGCAACTAATGAAAAACTGTTTTTT
TRBV19,TRBJ2-3,-,-,CASSMGFQDTQYF,TGTGCCAGTAGTATGGGCTTCCAGGATACGCAGTATTTT
TRBV2,TRBJ2-3,many,TRBD2,CASKWEGLADRGDTQYF,TGTGCCAGCAAATGGGAAGGCCTAGCGGATAGAGGGGATACGCAGTATTTT
TRBV20-1,TRBJ1-2,many,-,CRVCKPPPYGYTF,TGCAGAGTATGCAAACCGCCCCCCTATGGCTACACCTTC
TRBV27,TRBJ1-1,many,-,CASSPYRRGILRDTEAFF,TGTGCCAGCAGTCCTTACAGGAGAGGGATTCTAAGGGACACTGAAGCTTTCTTT
TRBV7-2,TRBJ2-5,many,-,CASSLEARTQETQYF,TGTGCCAGCAGCTTAGAGGCGCGGACACAAGAGACCCAGTACTTC
TRBV27,TRBJ1-2,many,TRBD1,CASSTIGTGNYGYTF,TGTGCCAGCAGTACTATAGGGACAGGGAACTATGGCTACACCTTC
TRBV30,TRBJ2-1,many,-,CAWTQGNEQFF,TGTGCCTGGACTCAGGGGAATGAGCAGTTCTTC
TRBV12-3/TRBV12-4,TRBJ2-2,many,TRBD2,CASSLPAGGREWSGELFF,TGTGCCAGCAGTTTACCAGCGGGGGGCAGGGAATGGAGCGGGGAGCTGTTTTTT
TRBV27,TRBJ2-3,many,-,CASSFRAGPGDTQYF,TGTGCCAGCAGTTTCCGGGCAGGGCCGGGGGATACGCAGTATTTT
TRBV12-3/TRBV12-4,TRBJ1-2,many,-,CASSLTENYGYTF,TGTGCCAGCAGTTTAACAGAGAACTATGGCTACACCTTC
TRBV7-9,TRBJ2-3,many,-,CASSFADTQYF,TGTGCCAGCAGCTTTGCAGATACGCAGTATTTT